The 17 T cell receptor beta chains reported below all come from one sample, sequenced in a study of PD-1 blockade in classical Hodgkin lymphoma. Brentuximab vedotin exposure varied, and every patient relapsed after autologous stem cell transplantation. Sequencing used immunoSEQ multiplex PCR; TCRdb keeps in-frame clones, though not all of them. Of 13,000 or so clones in the sample, around 86% were seen once. Source: peripheral blood mononuclear cells (PBMCs), taken at baseline. The receptors originated from a human donor with classical Hodgkin lymphoma.

This sequence joins TRBV6-5 and TRBJ1-5, with D possibly matching TRBD1 (6 bases). The CDR3 covers 13 residues. CDR1 is MNHEY and CDR2 is SVGAGI in the germline V gene. V lost 7 bases, J lost 2 bases, and 9 bases lay in between. The CDR3 sequence is CASTGVRNQPQHF. DNA for the CDR3: TGTGCCAGCACAGGGGTGCGCAATCAGCCCCAGCATTTT.

This chain joins TRBV9 and TRBJ2-7; D gene ambiguous. CDR1 SGDLS and CDR2 YYNGEE come from the germline V gene. Trimming took off 1 base at V and 2 bases at J, with 13 bases between the two ends. The CDR3 extends over 15 amino acids. CDR3 bases: TGTGCCAGCAGCGTAAACCTACACGGTACCTACGAGCAGTACTTC. Translation: CASSVNLHGTYEQYF.

The V gene is TRBV4-1, the J gene TRBJ2-1, with D maybe TRBD2 (6 bases). Trimming cost V 4 bases and J 10 bases, with 14 bases left between them. The germline V gene encodes CDR1 MGHRA and CDR2 YSYEKL. The CDR3 totals 13 residues. CDR3 region: CASSRENRGEQFF. CDR3 nucleotides: TGCGCCAGCAGCCGGGAAAATCGGGGGGAGCAGTTCTTC.

The rearrangement uses TRBV5-1 and TRBJ1-5; D unclear. V gave up 2 bases and J gave up 0 bases, with 9 bases separating them. Germline lookup yields CDR1 SGHRS and CDR2 YFSETQ. There are 15 residues in the CDR3. This CDR3 reads CASSFDGYSNQPQHF. In nucleotides, the CDR3 is TGCGCCAGCAGCTTTGACGGATATAGCAATCAGCCCCAGCATTTT.

The CDR3, as DNA: TGCAGCGTTGAGAATGGGGGCTACACCTTC. As protein: CSVENGGYTF. The chain couples TRBV29-1 to TRBJ1-2; D is uncertain. Trimming stripped 3 bases from V and 8 bases from J, with 7 bases between. Germline CDR1 is SQVTM and CDR2 is ANQGSEA. The CDR3 extends over 10 amino acids.

This clone was observed a single time. The gene calls are TRBV5-1 and TRBJ2-1; D gene ambiguous. The CDR3 totals 12 residues. Trimming pared 1 base from V and 8 bases from J, leaving 7 bases between. Germline CDR1 and CDR2: SGHRS and YFSETQ. The CDR3 reads CASSLMFDEQFF. The CDR3 DNA follows: TGCGCCAGCAGCTTGATGTTCGATGAGCAGTTCTTC.

The rearrangement joins TRBV19 to TRBJ1-1; 8 bases are shared with TRBD1. The CDR3 totals 16 residues. Germline values: CDR1 LNHDA, CDR2 SQIVND (reference sequence). Trimming removed 7 bases from V and 1 base from J; junction bases left unmatched: 11. In nucleotides, the CDR3 is TGTGCCAGTATTACTCCCGCGGGACAGGAGAACACTGAAGCTTTCTTT. Protein product: CASITPAGQENTEAFF.

This clone showed up just once. The chain couples TRBV29-1 to TRBJ1-5; 7 bases are a match to TRBD1. This CDR3 has 15 residues. CDR1 SQVTM and CDR2 ANQGSEA come from the germline V gene. With 6 bases clipped from V and 2 bases from J, the junction kept 10 bases outside the gene matches. CDR3 sequence: CSVSIQGGGNQPQHF. For the CDR3, the DNA is TGCAGCGTGTCAATTCAGGGGGGAGGCAATCAGCCCCAGCATTTT. The full variable domain, its missing parts supplied by reference TRBV29-1 and TRBJ1-5, is SAVISQKPSRDICQRGTSLTIQCQVDSQVTMMFWYRQQPGQSLTLIATANQGSEATYESGFVIDKFPISRPNLTFSTLTVSNMSPEDSSIYLCSVSIQGGGNQPQHFGDGTRLSIL.

The V and J genes are TRBV6-6 and TRBJ2-7; D unresolved. The germline CDR1 and CDR2 sequences are MNHNY and SVGAGI (reference sequence). The CDR3 contains 15 residues. Trimming stripped 2 bases from V and 2 bases from J, with 13 bases between. The CDR3 nucleotides are TGTGCCAGCAGTTACAATGCAGGCCTAACCTACGAGCAGTACTTC. Translation gives CASSYNAGLTYEQYF.

This clone is deemed medium-sized. The genes are TRBV6-6 and TRBJ1-1, with a possible D match to TRBD1 (6 bases). V gave up 0 bases and J gave up 11 bases, with 7 bases separating them. CDR3 length: 11 amino acids. Germline V gene data show CDR1 as MNHNY and CDR2 as SVGAGI (reference sequence). The CDR3 DNA reads as TGTGCCAGCAGTTACTCAGGGGGGGCTTTCTTT. Translating gives CASSYSGGAFF.

This clone was observed a single time. This rearrangement joins TRBV30 to TRBJ1-2; no firm D call. Trimming removed 3 bases from V and 4 bases from J, with 15 bases in between. The CDR3 spans 14 residues. Per germline, CDR1 GTSNPN and CDR2 SVGIG (reference sequence). The CDR3 nucleotides read TGTGCCTGGAGGGCCCCGAACTCGGGCTATGGCTACACCTTC. Translated: CAWRAPNSGYGYTF.

V and J are TRBV4-1 and TRBJ2-7, with TRBD2 as a possible D gene (6 bases). Between the trimmed V and J ends, which lost 4 bases and 1 base, there was a span of 20 bases. This CDR3 has 17 amino acids. Germline CDR1 reads MGHRA; CDR2 reads YSYEKL. For the CDR3, the DNA is TGCGCCAGCAGCCGACTACCGCACCGCGGGAAGTCCTACGAGCAGTACTTC. Encoded protein: CASSRLPHRGKSYEQYF.

This clone was detected only once. The chain is built from TRBV5-3 and TRBJ2-7; D possibly corresponds to TRBD2 (6 bases). TRBV5-3 counts as an open reading frame of uncertain function. The V end lost 8 bases, the J end lost 3 bases, and 18 bases lay between the germline ends. The CDR3 contains 14 residues. For the CDR3, the DNA is TGTGCCAGCAGTCTACCCGGGGGTGACTACGAGCAGTACTTC. It codes for CASSLPGGDYEQYF.

The rearrangement joins TRBV19 to TRBJ2-7; TRBD2 agrees at 8 bases. This CDR3 contains 16 residues. Per germline, CDR1 LNHDA and CDR2 SQIVND (reference sequence). V shed 7 bases, J shed 3 bases, and the junction held 14 bases outside the gene matches. The CDR3 DNA sequence: TGTGCCAGTAAAGGAGTCGGGAGCGGGAGTGGCTACGAGCAGTACTTC. Protein product: CASKGVGSGSGYEQYF. The variable domain in full, completed from reference TRBV19 and TRBJ2-7, reads DGGITQSPKYLFRKEGQNVTLSCEQNLNHDAMYWYRQDPGQGLRLIYYSQIVNDFQKGDIAEGYSVSREKKESFPLTVTSAQKNPTAFYLCASKGVGSGSGYEQYFGPGTRLTVT.

V is TRBV7-8 and J is TRBJ2-7, with 8 nucleotides matching TRBD2. Germline assignment: CDR1 SGHVS and CDR2 FQNEAQ. CDR3 length: 14 amino acids. After removal of 8 bases from V and 3 bases from J, the junction contained 9 bases not matched to a gene. This CDR3 is CASLPTRGGYEQYF. The DNA for the CDR3 is TGTGCCAGCTTACCCACTCGGGGGGGCTACGAGCAGTACTTC.

The CDR3 coding sequence is TGTGCCACCAGCAGGGGACAGGGGGCCGCAGAGACCCAGTACTTC. It specifies CATSRGQGAAETQYF. The chain uses TRBV15 and TRBJ2-5; 12 bases agree with TRBD1. Germline V gene data show CDR1 as LNHNV and CDR2 as YYDKDF (reference sequence). J gave up 4 bases and V 3 bases, and 3 bases lay outside the gene matches. The CDR3 sequence is 15 residues long.

This clone was seen more than once but under ten times. V is TRBV7-3 and J is TRBJ2-7; perhaps TRBD2 as D (5 bases). The CDR3 loop spans 15 amino acids. CDR1 is SGHTA, CDR2 FQGTGA, per germline. V dropped 5 bases and J dropped 2 bases, with 16 bases sitting between them. The CDR3 spells CASSIGYSGPYEQYF. The DNA of the CDR3 is TGTGCCAGCAGCATTGGGTACAGCGGTCCCTACGAGCAGTACTTC.